Below, 25 T cell receptor beta chains from the same sample are listed, as sequenced in a study of spatial heterogeneity in lung cancer. Study observations and caveats: Higher tumor mutation counts went along with higher counts of expanded intratumoral alpha and beta TCRs.

As for time point: sample taken at primary tumor resection. Antigen specificity for these receptors is unknown. TCRdb recomputed calls from the 5' RACE reads with MiXCR, one row per CDR3 protein. Seen here are some 9,900 distinct CDR3 sequences, around 12% observed once, and the top ten hold roughly 10%. Sequenced here: lung tumor tissue, sampled at surgery. All receptors come from a male donor with early-stage non-small cell lung cancer.

Many counts were recorded for this clonotype. A library prepared for alpha chains yielded this beta chain as an off-target read; its size is of little meaning. The chain combines TRBV29-1 with TRBJ2-1; TRBD2 matches 7 bases. V was clipped by 2 bases and J by 12 bases; unmatched bases: 13. Germline V gene data show CDR1 as SQVTM and CDR2 as ANQGSEA. This CDR3 contains 14 residues. In nucleotides, the CDR3 is TGCAGCGTTGAACTTGCCGGACTAGGGGTCGGGCAGTTCTTC. This codes for CSVELAGLGVGQFF.

This clonotype was observed many times. This beta chain came through as a stray read in a library set up for alpha chains, and its size says little. The V gene is TRBV20-1, the J gene TRBJ1-6, with D maybe TRBD1 (5 bases). Trimming shortened V by 1 base and J by 7 bases, and 14 bases separated the two germline ends. CDR1 is DFQATT and CDR2 is SNEGSKA in the germline V gene (reference sequence). This CDR3 region has 15 residues. CDR3 loop: CSARASQGENSPLHF. In nucleotides, the CDR3 is TGCAGTGCTAGAGCCTCTCAGGGAGAGAATTCACCCCTCCACTTT.

This clonotype was detected only once. This beta chain appears as a stray read in a library generated for alpha chains; its size is not informative. CDR3 nucleotides: TGTGCCAGCAGAACACAGGACGGCGCCTTCTATGGCTACACCTTC. Translation: CASRTQDGAFYGYTF. The chain combines TRBV2 with TRBJ1-2, with D perhaps matching TRBD1 (5 bases). Germline values: CDR1 SNHLY, CDR2 FYNNEI. Trimming took off 6 bases at V and 4 bases at J, with 18 bases between the two ends. This CDR3 is built from 15 residues.

There are many counts of this clonotype. This beta chain is an off-target read within a library intended for alpha chains, so its frequency means little. This chain connects TRBV5-1 to TRBJ2-7; the D is unclear. Looked up from germline, CDR1 is SGHRS and CDR2 is YFSETQ. There are 13 residues in the CDR3. Deletions cut 3 bases from V and 3 bases from J, with 10 bases between. The CDR3 reads CASSSIADYEQYF. The CDR3 DNA follows: TGCGCCAGCAGCTCCATTGCAGACTACGAGCAGTACTTC.

In this sample, this clonotype turned up many times. This beta chain appears as a stray read in a library generated for alpha chains; its size is not informative. The chain is built from TRBV7-9 and TRBJ1-1; D is ambiguous. V was cut by 1 base and J by 1 base, with 7 bases left in between. This CDR3 region has 14 residues. Germline CDR1 is SEHNR and CDR2 is FQNEAQ (reference sequence). The CDR3 DNA is TGTGCCAGCAGCTTAGAGGGTTGGAACACTGAAGCTTTCTTT. Protein sequence: CASSLEGWNTEAFF.

This clonotype ranks as medium-sized. Found in a library prepared for alpha chains, this beta chain is an off-target read, and its abundance has little meaning. This rearrangement joins TRBV7-9 to TRBJ1-5, with a weak D call TRBD1 (5 bases). Germline V gene sequence: CDR1 SEHNR, CDR2 FQNEAQ (reference sequence). The CDR3 sequence is 15 residues long. Trimming left V 1 base short and J 0 bases short, with 7 bases between. This CDR3 is CASSLGQYSNQPQHF. The CDR3 DNA sequence: TGTGCCAGCAGCTTAGGACAGTATAGCAATCAGCCCCAGCATTTT.

The table lists this clonotype with many counts. Because the library targeted alpha chains, this beta chain is an off-target read whose size means little. The rearrangement links TRBV6-1 to TRBJ1-5; D is unresolved. Germline lookup yields CDR1 MNHNS and CDR2 SASEGT. The CDR3 has 14 amino acids. The V end was cut by 3 bases, the J end by 5 bases, with 11 bases between. CDR3 bases: TGTGCCAGCAGTGAGAACAGCCCCCATCAGCCCCAGCATTTT. Encoded protein: CASSENSPHQPQHF.

As for this clonotype: For a library built for alpha chains, this beta chain is a stray read; little rests on its size. The chain couples TRBV29-1 to TRBJ2-4, with 7 positions matching TRBD1. Trimming removed 5 bases from V and 2 bases from J; junction bases left unmatched: 3. From germline, CDR1 is SQVTM and CDR2 ANQGSEA. CDR3 length: 13 residues. The CDR3 loop is CSVMTGTKNIQYF. The CDR3 DNA is TGCAGCGTTATGACAGGGACCAAAAACATTCAGTACTTC.

This clonotype was counted many times. As an off-target read in a library built for alpha chains, this beta chain has a frequency of little significance. The V call is TRBV7-3, the J call TRBJ2-1, with TRBD2 matching over 8 bases. CDR3 length: 16 amino acids. Germline V lookup: CDR1 SGHTA, CDR2 FQGTGA. Losses at the gene ends were 1 base for V and 8 bases for J; bases not matched to a gene: 10. The CDR3 protein is CASSLSVGGALHEQFF. CDR3 nucleotide sequence: TGTGCCAGCAGCTTAAGCGTCGGGGGGGCCCTCCATGAGCAGTTCTTC.

This clonotype has only a few counts. This beta chain appears as a stray read in a library generated for alpha chains; its size is not informative. The chain links TRBV29-1 to TRBJ1-1; unclear D gene. CDR3 length: 12 amino acids. The V and J ends lost 4 bases and 7 bases respectively, with 13 bases between them. Germline assignment: CDR1 SQVTM and CDR2 ANQGSEA. CDR3 sequence reads: CSVVPRRGEAFF. DNA for the CDR3: TGCAGCGTTGTGCCCAGGCGAGGTGAAGCTTTCTTT.

The sample holds a few counts of this clonotype. Little can be read into the size of this beta chain, an off-target read in a library designed for alpha chains. The CDR3 protein is CASSIGGLRPYGYTF. CDR3 coding DNA: TGTGCCAGTAGTATCGGGGGGCTAAGACCCTATGGCTACACCTTC. This sequence joins TRBV19 and TRBJ1-2; possible D gene TRBD1, 6 bases. The CDR3 spans 15 residues. Germline lookup yields CDR1 LNHDA and CDR2 SQIVND (reference sequence). The germline V and J ends were trimmed by 3 bases and 4 bases, with 15 bases remaining between them. Full variable domain (remainder filled in from reference TRBV19 and TRBJ1-2): DGGITQSPKYLFRKEGQNVTLSCEQNLNHDAMYWYRQDPGQGLRLIYYSQIVNDFQKGDIAEGYSVSREKKESFPLTVTSAQKNPTAFYLCASSIGGLRPYGYTFGSGTRLTVV.

This clonotype was found many times. This beta chain is an off-target read within a library intended for alpha chains, so its frequency means little. This chain uses TRBV12-3 or TRBV12-4 with TRBJ2-7; TRBD2 might be the D (6 bases). V dropped 0 bases and J dropped 2 bases, with 17 bases sitting between them. CDR3 length equals 17 residues. CDR3 in DNA: TGTGCCAGCAGTTTAGCGCTATATGGGGGACTGCCCTACGAGCAGTACTTC. It is translated as CASSLALYGGLPYEQYF.

Worth noting for this clonotype: The library was prepared for alpha chains; this beta chain is a stray read, so its frequency means little. This rearrangement joins TRBV12-3 or TRBV12-4 to TRBJ1-2; no firm D call. Trimming shortened V by 5 bases and J by 5 bases, and 18 bases separated the two germline ends. This CDR3 contains 15 residues. This CDR3 is CASSRGFETRYGYTF. CDR3 in DNA: TGTGCCAGCAGTCGCGGGTTCGAGACGCGGTATGGCTACACCTTC.

This clonotype was observed many times. This beta chain is an unintended read in a library built for alpha chains; its size means little. The rearrangement joins TRBV7-3 to TRBJ2-2; the D gene is possibly TRBD1 (6 bases). Germline lookup yields CDR1 SGHTA and CDR2 FQGTGA. V shed 5 bases and J shed 4 bases, with 17 bases lying between them. The CDR3 length is 16 residues. CDR3 residues: CASSPTGQQRTGELFF. The CDR3 DNA sequence: TGTGCCAGCAGCCCTACAGGACAGCAACGCACCGGGGAGCTGTTTTTT.

In its sample, this clonotype ranks as medium-sized. Little can be read into the size of this beta chain, an off-target read in a library designed for alpha chains. CDR3 amino acids: CASSQGTTGEQYF. CDR3 sequence (DNA): TGTGCCAGCAGCCAGGGGACAACTGGCGAGCAGTACTTC. The chain has TRBV14 and TRBJ2-7, with a tentative D call TRBD1 (6 bases). CDR1 SGHDN and CDR2 FVKESK come from the germline V gene. V lost 3 bases, J lost 6 bases, and 12 bases lay in between. The CDR3 sequence is 13 residues long.

At least ten counts were recorded for this clonotype. This beta chain came through as a stray read in a library set up for alpha chains, and its size says little. This chain uses TRBV5-1 with TRBJ2-1; TRBD1 is a possible D gene (5 bases). Between the trimmed V and J ends, which lost 5 bases and 2 bases, there was a span of 14 bases. CDR1 is SGHRS and CDR2 is YFSETQ in the germline V gene. CDR3 length equals 15 residues. CDR3 nucleotide sequence: TGCGCCAGCAGAACTGTGACAGCAACCTACAATGAGCAGTTCTTC. Its translation: CASRTVTATYNEQFF.

The sample holds many counts of this clonotype. Because this beta chain is a stray read in a library intended to capture alpha chains, its abundance should not be given much weight. The rearrangement joins TRBV19 to TRBJ2-5; unclear D gene. The CDR3 is 14 amino acids. Per germline, CDR1 LNHDA and CDR2 SQIVND (reference sequence). V gave up 7 bases and J gave up 4 bases, with 16 bases separating them. This CDR3 is CASNDRTGRETQYF. CDR3 bases: TGTGCCAGTAACGATAGAACCGGAAGAGAGACCCAGTACTTC.

This clonotype was recorded many times. Within a library made for alpha chains, this beta chain is off target, and its count is uninformative. The chain joins TRBV7-3 to TRBJ2-1; D might be TRBD2 (5 bases). This CDR3 contains 13 residues. Trimming left V 1 base short and J 7 bases short, with 8 bases between. Germline CDR1 is SGHTA and CDR2 is FQGTGA. The CDR3 reads CASSLMSGNEQFF. The CDR3 nucleotides read TGTGCCAGCAGCTTAATGTCGGGGAATGAGCAGTTCTTC.

This clonotype is deemed medium-sized. Since it is a stray read in a library aimed at alpha chains, this beta chain has a size that is not meaningful. V usage is TRBV5-4 and J usage is TRBJ1-2; 7 bases align to TRBD1. After removal of 4 bases from V and 6 bases from J, the junction contained 9 bases not matched to a gene. This CDR3 contains 14 residues. CDR1 and CDR2 (germline): SGHNT, YYREEE (reference sequence). Here the CDR3 reads CASSLDRAWNGYTF. The CDR3 region has the DNA TGTGCCAGCAGCCTTGACAGGGCCTGGAATGGCTACACCTTC.

This clonotype was seen ten or more times. Within a library made for alpha chains, this beta chain is off target, and its count is uninformative. This chain connects TRBV18 to TRBJ2-7; 9 bases align to TRBD1. This CDR3 has 16 amino acids. V lost 4 bases to trimming and J lost 3 bases; unmatched junction nucleotides: 10. Looked up from germline, CDR1 is KGHSH and CDR2 is LQKENI. CDR3 sequence reads: CASSQPIGTGSYEQYF. The CDR3 coding sequence is TGTGCCAGCTCACAACCGATCGGGACAGGGAGCTACGAGCAGTACTTC.

This clonotype has ten or more counts. This beta chain is a stray read from a library made for alpha chains; its abundance is not meaningful. The V gene is TRBV10-3, the J gene TRBJ1-3; 9 nucleotides line up with TRBD1. Germline-derived CDR1 and CDR2 are ENHRY and SYGVKD. This CDR3 is built from 15 residues. V lost 10 bases and J lost 4; bases outside the gene matches: 11. The CDR3 sequence: CATLNRGPAGNTIYF. The CDR3 nucleotides read TGTGCCACGTTAAACAGGGGGCCGGCGGGAAACACCATATATTTT.

This clonotype was detected ten times or more. This beta chain is an off-target read within a library intended for alpha chains, so its frequency means little. The chain links TRBV18 to TRBJ2-7, with TRBD1 matching 7 bases. Germline-derived CDR1 and CDR2 are KGHSH and LQKENI. CDR3 size: 15 residues. V gave up 3 bases and J gave up 3 bases; unmatched junction bases: 8. CDR3 region: CASSPTTGDLYEQYF. In nucleotides, the CDR3 is TGTGCCAGCTCACCGACAACAGGGGACCTCTACGAGCAGTACTTC.

This clonotype is termed medium-sized. This beta chain is an off-target read within a library intended for alpha chains, so its frequency means little. V is TRBV7-9 and J is TRBJ1-1; D might be TRBD1 (6 bases). CDR3 length equals 16 residues. Germline V gene lookup returns CDR1 SEHNR and CDR2 FQNEAQ (reference sequence). V was clipped by 4 bases and J by 7 bases, with 22 bases between them. The CDR3, as DNA: TGTGCCAGCAGCTCCACCAAACAGGGTTACTTTGGTGAAGCTTTCTTT. Amino acids: CASSSTKQGYFGEAFF.

Sample share makes this clonotype medium-sized. As an off-target read in a library built for alpha chains, this beta chain has a frequency of little significance. The chain is built from TRBV7-8 and TRBJ1-1; D gene unclear. Germline V gene sequence: CDR1 SGHVS, CDR2 FQNEAQ. The CDR3 runs 12 residues. Trimming removed 5 bases from V and 5 bases from J, with 9 bases in between. CDR3 sequence (DNA): TGTGCCAGCAGCCACGAAAGGACTGAAGCTTTCTTT. Encoded protein: CASSHERTEAFF.

This clonotype was observed at least ten times. This beta chain is an unintended read in a library built for alpha chains; its size means little. The chain links TRBV5-1 to TRBJ2-1; 12 bases fit TRBD2. CDR3 size: 13 residues. Germline V gene data show CDR1 as SGHRS and CDR2 as YFSETQ. V dropped 0 bases and J dropped 13; count of bases not matched to a gene: 2. CDR3 sequence reads: CASSLGLAGDQFF. The CDR3 DNA sequence: TGCGCCAGCAGCTTGGGACTAGCGGGAGATCAGTTCTTC.